The 15 T cell receptor beta chains in this list originate from one sample, sequenced in a study of Graves' ophthalmopathy and Graves' hyperthyroidism (dated by TCRdb to the late 2010s). TCRdb shows the sequencer as Illumina HiSeq 2000. TCR beta CDR3 regions were amplified from RNA transcripts for repertoire sequencing. HTBI primers and the Qiagen OneStep RT-PCR kit were used in a first-round RT-PCR, which was followed by a second-round multiplex PCR, size selection and purification. TCRdb trimmed the raw reads at Q25, called clones with MiXCR and kept productive beta chains. Entries are consolidated by CDR3 protein sequence, retaining the most common genes and DNA. Counted in this sample were around 670,000 distinct CDR3 sequences; 35% to 50% of them appeared once. Jointly, the top ten make up 40% to 55% of the sample. Sequencing was carried out using peripheral blood. Receptors originate from an adult man with Graves' ophthalmopathy.

The CDR3 DNA reads as TGTGCCAGCACCATACTAGCGGGAGGTCATGAGCAGTTCTTC. Translation: CASTILAGGHEQFF. V is TRBV2 and J is TRBJ2-7, with 12 bases aligning to TRBD2. TRBJ2-1 matches the DNA end more closely, so the J call is doubtful. The germline CDR1 and CDR2 sequences are SNHLY and FYNNEI. The CDR3 contains 14 residues.

The J gene is TRBJ1-5, the V gene TRBV12-3 or TRBV12-4; D call uncertain. The CDR3 runs 14 residues. Trimming left V 2 bases short and J 8 bases short, with 13 bases between. CDR3 coding DNA: TGTGCCAGCAGTTTAAAGGTAGCCCTGGAGCCCCAGCATTTT. This sequence encodes CASSLKVALEPQHF.

This chain links TRBV9 with TRBJ1-6; D remains ambiguous. This CDR3 spans 17 amino acids. V was shortened by 4 bases and J by 5 bases, with 19 bases between the two germline ends. CDR1 is SGDLS and CDR2 is YYNGEE in the germline V gene. The CDR3 DNA reads as TGTGCCAGCAGCCGAGGTCTCGCCCATCGAAATAATTCACCCCTCCACTTT. Amino acid sequence: CASSRGLAHRNNSPLHF.

This chain joins TRBV15 and TRBJ1-2; no reliable D call. The V and J ends lost 4 bases and 3 bases respectively, with 6 bases between them. CDR1 is LNHNV and CDR2 is YYDKDF in the germline V gene (reference sequence). The length of the CDR3 is 12 residues. CDR3 protein: CATSTGHYGYTF. CDR3 in DNA: TGTGCCACCAGCACCGGACACTATGGCTACACCTTC.

At least ten counts were recorded for this clonotype. This CDR3 reads CASSLGVIYEQYF. The CDR3 nucleotides read TGTGCCAGCAGCTTGGGGGTGATCTACGAGCAGTACTTC. The chain recombines TRBV7-2 with TRBJ2-7; perhaps D is TRBD1 or TRBD2 (5 bases each). V shed 3 bases and J shed 3 bases, with 9 bases lying between them. Germline-derived CDR1 and CDR2 are SGHTA and FQGNSA. The CDR3 has 13 residues.

The chain is built from TRBV5-1 and TRBJ1-1; D uncertain. Germline CDR1 and CDR2: SGHRS and YFSETQ. This CDR3 comprises 14 residues. V dropped 2 bases and J dropped 6 bases, with 14 bases sitting between them. The CDR3 DNA reads TGCGCCAGCAGCTTAACAGTGACGCGGCCTGAAGCTTTCTTT. Translated, it gives CASSLTVTRPEAFF.

This clonotype has only a few counts. The chain uses TRBV7-9 and TRBJ2-5; 8 positions agree with TRBD2. The CDR3 sequence is 15 residues long. The junction had 8 bases not matched to a gene; V was cut back by 3 bases and J by 5 bases. Germline loops: CDR1 SEHNR, CDR2 FQNEAQ (reference sequence). The CDR3, as DNA: TGTGCCAGCAGCTTCCTAAGCGGGAGCGGTGAGACCCAGTACTTC. It codes for CASSFLSGSGETQYF.

In its sample, this clonotype was seen many times. The rearrangement joins TRBV15 to TRBJ2-5, with D possibly TRBD1 on 6 matching bases. There are 19 residues in the CDR3. Germline CDR1 is LNHNV and CDR2 is YYDKDF (reference sequence). V lost 3 bases, J lost 2 bases, and 25 bases lay in between. Written as DNA, the CDR3 is TGTGCCACCAGCAGTAAACGAACCGGGACACCGGCCCCGCAAGAGACCCAGTACTTC. This sequence encodes CATSSKRTGTPAPQETQYF. Using reference TRBV15 and TRBJ2-5 for the parts outside the CDR3, the full variable domain is DAMVIQNPRYQVTQFGKPVTLSCSQTLNHNVMYWYQQKSSQAPKLLFHYYDKDFNNEADTPDNFQSRRPNTSFCFLDIRSPGLGDTAMYLCATSSKRTGTPAPQETQYFGPGTRLLVL.

The chain is built from TRBV6-5 and TRBJ1-5; 9 bases map to TRBD1. The CDR3 is made up of 17 amino acids. The J segment lost 0 bases and the V segment lost 2 bases, leaving 5 bases of the junction unmatched. Germline CDR1 and CDR2: MNHEY and SVGAGI. The CDR3 sequence is CASSYKGQGHSNQPQHF. CDR3 nucleotides: TGTGCCAGCAGTTACAAGGGACAGGGACATAGCAATCAGCCCCAGCATTTT.

The V call is TRBV14, the J call TRBJ1-2; 10 bases line up with TRBD1. The CDR3 spans 16 residues. V trimming: 6 bases; J trimming: 5 bases; junction bases outside the gene matches: 12. Germline V CDR1 and CDR2: SGHDN, FVKESK. CDR3 region: CASSDPTGGFWYGYTF. CDR3 sequence (DNA): TGTGCCAGCAGTGACCCGACAGGGGGCTTCTGGTATGGCTACACCTTC.

A word on this clonotype: An end of the junction does not agree with germline; a read error may underlie this. The chain uses TRBV7-9 and TRBJ2-7, with D perhaps TRBD1 or TRBD2 (6 bases each). The CDR3 spans 14 residues. Looked up from germline, CDR1 is SEHNR and CDR2 is FQNEAQ (reference sequence). CDR3 in DNA: TGTGTCAGCAGCTTCGGGGGCAGGAGGTTCGAGCAGTACTTC. Translated: CVSSFGGRRFEQYF.

There are a few counts of this clonotype. The V and J genes are TRBV7-2 and TRBJ1-1; TRBD1 might be the D (5 bases). V was shortened by 5 bases and J by 5 bases, with 18 bases between the two germline ends. Germline CDR1 is SGHTA and CDR2 is FQGNSA. This CDR3 contains 15 residues. CDR3 DNA sequence: TGTGCCAGCAGCCGGGGGACCTCGGGAGGAACTGAAGCTTTCTTT. It translates to CASSRGTSGGTEAFF.

The sample holds many counts of this clonotype. This rearrangement joins TRBV24-1 to TRBJ2-5; D unresolved. The V gene's germline CDR1 is KGHDR and CDR2 SFDVKD. The CDR3 has 15 residues. V lost 0 bases and J 3 bases, leaving 10 bases between the germline ends. This chain's CDR3 is CATSDLASTKETQYF. In DNA, the CDR3 is TGTGCCACCAGTGATTTGGCAAGCACCAAAGAGACCCAGTACTTC.

This chain joins TRBV24-1 and TRBJ1-2; TRBD1 might be the D (6 bases). The CDR3 consists of 13 residues. V lost 10 bases and J 7 bases, leaving 18 bases between the germline ends. From germline, CDR1 is KGHDR and CDR2 SFDVKD. The DNA of the CDR3 is TGTGCCACAACCGGACAGCAGGGAGGTGGCTACACCTTC. Translated, it gives CATTGQQGGGYTF.

The genes are TRBV10-3 and TRBJ2-5; 7 bases match TRBD2. This CDR3 is 13 amino acids long. The junction had 9 bases not matched to a gene; V was cut back by 10 bases and J by 4 bases. Germline V gives CDR1 ENHRY, CDR2 SYGVKD. Here the CDR3 reads CASDVAGGETQYF. CDR3 DNA: TGTGCCAGCGATGTAGCGGGCGGAGAGACCCAGTACTTC.